A selection of T cell receptor beta chains follows, all from one sample in a study of response to subunit inactivated influenza vaccine. TCRdb used MiXCR to reprocess the RT-PCR reads, holding one entry per CDR3 protein. The table lists a few hundred thousand distinct CDR3 sequences, about a fifth of them singletons. The sample here was PBMCs from blood, taken about 20 months after vaccination. The receptors were gathered from a man between 50 and 75 years old who received an inactivated influenza vaccine. The CDR3 runs from the conserved cysteine through the conserved F or W. A D gene is named only where the DNA matches it firmly. A row's size may be missing; if present it is once, few, many or a size class.

J gene | V gene | D gene | clone size | CDR3 DNA | CDR3 protein
TRBJ2-3 | TRBV6-1 | TRBD1 | few | TGTGCCAGCAGTGACGCAGGGGGCTCTAGCACAGATACGCAGTATTTT | CASSDAGGSSTDTQYF
TRBJ1-2 | TRBV4-2 | TRBD1 | NA | TGTGCCAGCAGCCAGGACAGGGTCCCGGGTTATGGCTACACCTTC | CASSQDRVPGYGYTF
TRBJ1-5 | TRBV4-3 | NA | NA | TGCGCCAGCAGCCTCGTGTGGGGGGGTCAGCCCCAGCATTTT | CASSLVWGGQPQHF
TRBJ2-2 | TRBV9 | NA | few | TGTGCCAGCAGCGTAGTTGCGGCCGGGGAGCTGTTTTTT | CASSVVAAGELFF
TRBJ1-1 | TRBV29-1 | TRBD1 | many | TGCAGCGTTGACCCTGAGGGGGCCACTGAAGCTTTCTTT | CSVDPEGATEAFF
TRBJ2-7 | TRBV5-6 | NA | NA | TGTGCCAGCAATTTATACTCAGCCTCCTACGAGCAGTACTTC | CASNLYSASYEQYF
TRBJ1-5 | TRBV7-2 | NA | few | TGTGCCAGCAGCTTAGCGTTAAATAGCAATCAGCCCCAGCATTTT | CASSLALNSNQPQHF
TRBJ2-1 | TRBV18 | TRBD2 | few | TGTGCCAGCTCACCACGGAGCGGGAGGGCCGACTACAATGAGCAGTTCTTC | CASSPRSGRADYNEQFF
TRBJ2-1 | TRBV28 | NA | NA | TGTGCCAGCAGTACCGAGTATAAGCAGTTCTTC | CASSTEYKQFF
TRBJ2-3 | TRBV20-1 | TRBD2 | NA | TGCTCCATTGGAGCGGGAGTTCTAGATACGCAGTATTTT | CSIGAGVLDTQYF
TRBJ1-5 | TRBV15 | NA | few | TGTGCCACCAGCTGGGGGGGACGTCTAGCTAATCAGCCCCAGCATTTT | CATSWGGRLANQPQHF
TRBJ1-2 | TRBV20-1 | TRBD1 | few | TGCAGTGCTAGAATGGGACAGGAGAACTATGGCTACACCTTC | CSARMGQENYGYTF
TRBJ2-2 | TRBV28 | NA | few | TGTGCCAGCAGTTTCGGACTTAACACCGGGGAGCTGTTTTTT | CASSFGLNTGELFF
TRBJ1-5 | TRBV15 | NA | many | TGTGCCACCAGCAGAGGTAGGGATAGCAATCAGCCCCAGCATTTT | CATSRGRDSNQPQHF
TRBJ2-5 | TRBV5-6 | NA | few | TGTGCCAGCAGCCTAACCCCAGGGTCGAGAGAGACCCAGTACTTC | CASSLTPGSRETQYF
TRBJ1-1 | TRBV18 | NA | few | TGTGCCAGCTCACCTGGAGAGAACACTGAAGCTTTCTTT | CASSPGENTEAFF
TRBJ2-5 | TRBV18 | NA | NA | TGTGCCAGCTCACCACAGGTCCAAGAGACCCAGTACTTC | CASSPQVQETQYF
TRBJ1-1 | TRBV5-1 | TRBD1 | NA | TGCGCCAGCAGCAGGTCGACAGGGGACGATGCGACTGAAGCTTTCTTT | CASSRSTGDDATEAFF
TRBJ2-3 | TRBV4-2 | NA | few | TGTGCCAGCAGCCTCCGGAGCCAGCGGACTAGCACAGATACGCAGTATTTT | CASSLRSQRTSTDTQYF
TRBJ2-2 | TRBV7-8 | TRBD1 | NA | TGTGCCAGCAGCCACCGGGACAGGGCGTCCGGGGAGCTGTTTTTT | CASSHRDRASGELFF
TRBJ1-1 | TRBV20-1 | NA | NA | TGCAGTGCTAGAACGAGGCTTGGTGCTTTCTTT | CSARTRLGAFF
TRBJ2-2 | TRBV24-1 | NA | NA | TGTGCCACCAGTGATTTGGGGTCCGCAGAGAACACCGGGGAGCTGTTTTTT | CATSDLGSAENTGELFF
TRBJ2-7 | TRBV7-3 | TRBD2 | NA | TGTGCCAGCAGCCCGACCGGGGGGGCCTACGAGCAGTACTTC | CASSPTGGAYEQYF
TRBJ1-2 | TRBV2 | NA | few | TGTGCCAGCAGTGAACTTACGGGAAGGAACTATGGCTACACCTTC | CASSELTGRNYGYTF
TRBJ1-6 | TRBV7-9 | NA | NA | TGTGCCAGCAGCCAAGGGAACTATAATTCACCCCTCCACTTT | CASSQGNYNSPLHF
TRBJ1-2 | TRBV12-3/TRBV12-4 | NA | many | TGTGCCAGCAGTCCTCGAGGGGCCTATGGCTACACCTTC | CASSPRGAYGYTF
TRBJ2-2 | TRBV10-1 | TRBD2 | few | TGCGCCAGCAGTGAGCCGGGACTAGCGGGGGACACGAACACCGGGGAGCTGTTTTTT | CASSEPGLAGDTNTGELFF
TRBJ1-2 | TRBV5-6 | NA | few | TGTGCCAGCAGCTCACCCTTATACAGGGAAAGTGACTATGGCTACACCTTC | CASSSPLYRESDYGYTF
TRBJ2-2 | TRBV24-1 | NA | NA | TGTGCCACCAGTGAGGGAAAGGGAGGTATCGGGGAGCTGTTTTTT | CATSEGKGGIGELFF
TRBJ1-2 | TRBV3-1 | NA | once | TGTGCCAGCAGCCAATGGCAGGGGCCGGCTAACTATTGCTACACCTTC | CASSQWQGPANYCYTF
TRBJ2-5 | TRBV5-1 | TRBD1 | NA | TGCGCCAGCAGCCCGACGACAGGGTTAAGTCAAGAGACCCAGTACTTC | CASSPTTGLSQETQYF
TRBJ2-3 | TRBV4-2 | TRBD2 | NA | TGTGCCAGCAGCTACGGACTAGCGGGGGAAGATACGCAGTATTTT | CASSYGLAGEDTQYF
TRBJ2-2 | TRBV28 | NA | NA | TGTGCCAGCAGTTTTCCCTCCTCGAACACCGGGGAGCTGTTTTTT | CASSFPSSNTGELFF
TRBJ2-7 | TRBV20-1 | NA | NA | TGCAGTGCTAGAGGCTGGGTAGAGGGTCAGCCTCTAGGGACCTACGAGCAGTACTTC | CSARGWVEGQPLGTYEQYF